This TCR beta chain was identified during a study of shared clonotypes between healthy human individuals. CD4+ cell separation produced CD45RA+ naive and CD45RA-negative memory subsets. Comments on this clone: Its specificity is not known.

The authors ran the assay at deep level. The input for sorted-subset replicate PCRs was approximately 200 ng DNA, about 30,000 T cell genomes. Here immunoSEQ multiplex PCR was the method, and the copy in TCRdb shows in-frame clones only, minus some. The sample yields fewer than 1.4 million clones, around 78% seen once. This CDR3 region has 14 residues. CDR1 and CDR2 from the germline V gene are GTSNPN and SVGIG (reference sequence). Losses at the gene ends were 0 bases for V and 3 bases for J; bases not matched to a gene: 2. Study-wide findings and caveats: Naive CD4 clonotype sharing across four donors was around 5%.

The source is a man aged 18-30 years in good health. Some clones in this sample may be carry-over from other donors' samples. Source material: memory CD4+ T cells from PBMCs. Stated subset: CD45RA-negative fraction. This chain connects TRBV30 to TRBJ1-5, with 7 bases that match TRBD1. The CDR3 reads CAWSVGTVNQPQHF. The DNA of the CDR3 is TGTGCCTGGAGTGTAGGGACAGTCAATCAGCCCCAGCATTTT.